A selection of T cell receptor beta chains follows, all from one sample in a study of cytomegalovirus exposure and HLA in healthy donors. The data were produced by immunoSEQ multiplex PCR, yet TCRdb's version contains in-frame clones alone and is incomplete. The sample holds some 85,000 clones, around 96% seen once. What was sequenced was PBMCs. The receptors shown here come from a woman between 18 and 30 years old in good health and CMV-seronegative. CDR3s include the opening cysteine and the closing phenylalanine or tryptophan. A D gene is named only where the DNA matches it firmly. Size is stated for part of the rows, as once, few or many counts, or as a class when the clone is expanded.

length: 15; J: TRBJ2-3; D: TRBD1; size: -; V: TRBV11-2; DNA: TGTGCCAGCAGCTTCCGGGACAGGGAACAAGATACGCAGTATTTT; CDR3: CASSFRDREQDTQYF
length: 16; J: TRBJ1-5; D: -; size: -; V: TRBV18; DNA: TGTGCCAGCTCACCAGCGACGGGTTATAGCAATCAGCCCCAGCATTTT; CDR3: CASSPATGYSNQPQHF
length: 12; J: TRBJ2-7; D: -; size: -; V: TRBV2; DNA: TGTGCCAGGGGAGAACGCTCCTACGAGCAGTACTTC; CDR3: CARGERSYEQYF
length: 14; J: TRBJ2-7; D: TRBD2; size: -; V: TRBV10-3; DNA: TGTGCCATCTCCGGGACTAGCGGCTCCTACGAGCAGTACTTC; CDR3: CAISGTSGSYEQYF
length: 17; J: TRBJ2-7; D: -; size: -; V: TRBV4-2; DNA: TGTGCCAGCAGCCAACCCTACCGGGGGACGAGCTCCTACGAGCAGTACTTC; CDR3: CASSQPYRGTSSYEQYF
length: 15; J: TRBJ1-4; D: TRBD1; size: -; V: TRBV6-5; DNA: TGTGCCAGCAGTTACGACAGGGTTGGTGACGAAAAACTGTTTTTT; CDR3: CASSYDRVGDEKLFF
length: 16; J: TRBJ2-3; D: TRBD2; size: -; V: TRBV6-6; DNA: TGTGCCAGCAGTGGGCGACTAGCGGGAGGATCAGATACGCAGTATTTT; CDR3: CASSGRLAGGSDTQYF
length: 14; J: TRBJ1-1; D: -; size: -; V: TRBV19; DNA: TGTGCCAGTATCCCGGGGGTCTCGTACACTGAAGCTTTCTTT; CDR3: CASIPGVSYTEAFF
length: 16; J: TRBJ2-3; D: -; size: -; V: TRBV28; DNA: TGTGCCAGCAGTCCCCTGAGCGGGCGCCACACAGATACGCAGTATTTT; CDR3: CASSPLSGRHTDTQYF
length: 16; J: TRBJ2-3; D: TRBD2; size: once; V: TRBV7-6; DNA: TGTGCCAGCAGCGCCACTAGCGGCATCGCGACAGATACGCAGTATTTT; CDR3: CASSATSGIATDTQYF
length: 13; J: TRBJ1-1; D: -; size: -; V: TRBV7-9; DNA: TGTGCCAGCAGCTTAGCTCCCAGTACTGAAGCTTTCTTT; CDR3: CASSLAPSTEAFF
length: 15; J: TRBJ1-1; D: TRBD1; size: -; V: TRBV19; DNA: TGTGCCAGTAGTGTACAGGGGGTGGAGAACACTGAAGCTTTCTTT; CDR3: CASSVQGVENTEAFF
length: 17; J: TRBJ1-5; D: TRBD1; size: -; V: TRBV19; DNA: TGTGCCAGTCAGGATGGGACAGGGGGCTTTGGCAATCAGCCCCAGCATTTT; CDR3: CASQDGTGGFGNQPQHF
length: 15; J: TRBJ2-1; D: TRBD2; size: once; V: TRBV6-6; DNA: TGTGCCAGCAGTTACTTTGCGGGAGGGGGGAATGAGCAGTTCTTC; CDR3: CASSYFAGGGNEQFF
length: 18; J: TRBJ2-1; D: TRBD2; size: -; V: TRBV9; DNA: TGTGCCAGCAGCGGGGGACTAGCGGGGGGAAGCTCCTACAATGAGCAGTTCTTC; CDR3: CASSGGLAGGSSYNEQFF
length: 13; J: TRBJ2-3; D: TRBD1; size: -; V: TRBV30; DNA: TGTGCCTGGGGGACAGGGACCACAGATACGCAGTATTTT; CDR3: CAWGTGTTDTQYF
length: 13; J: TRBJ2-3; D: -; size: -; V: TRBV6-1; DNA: TGTGCCTGCCGGGCTAGCGGCACAGATACGCAGTATTTT; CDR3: CACRASGTDTQYF
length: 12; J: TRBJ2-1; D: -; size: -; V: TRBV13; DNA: TGTGCCAGCGGCGTGAGGGTCAATGAGCAGTTCTTC; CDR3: CASGVRVNEQFF
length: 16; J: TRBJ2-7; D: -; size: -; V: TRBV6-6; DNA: TGTGCCAGCAGTTATGTAGGGGCGGGACTCTCCTACGAGCAGTACTTC; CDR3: CASSYVGAGLSYEQYF
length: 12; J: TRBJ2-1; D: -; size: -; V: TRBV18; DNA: TGTGCCAGCTCACCGGCGGGTCATGAGCAGTTCTTC; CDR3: CASSPAGHEQFF
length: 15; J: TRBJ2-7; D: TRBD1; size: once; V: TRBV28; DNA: TGTGCCAGCAGCCTGGGGGGGACAGGGTTAGACGAGCAGTACTTC; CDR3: CASSLGGTGLDEQYF
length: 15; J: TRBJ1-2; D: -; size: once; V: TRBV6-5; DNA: TGTGCCAGCAGTTACTCGATTAGCGACAACTATGGCTACACCTTC; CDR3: CASSYSISDNYGYTF
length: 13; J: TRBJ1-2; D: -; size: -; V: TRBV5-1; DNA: TGCGCCATCAGGCGGGGGCGGGTAGATGGCTACACCTTC; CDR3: CAIRRGRVDGYTF
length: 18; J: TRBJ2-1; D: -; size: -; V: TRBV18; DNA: TGTGCCAGCTCACCACCCCAATTTGAGGGCGCGGGCGGCAATGAGCAGTTCTTC; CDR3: CASSPPQFEGAGGNEQFF
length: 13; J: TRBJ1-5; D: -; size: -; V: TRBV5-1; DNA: TGCGCCAGCAGCTTGGGGGCTAATCAGCCCCAGCATTTT; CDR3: CASSLGANQPQHF
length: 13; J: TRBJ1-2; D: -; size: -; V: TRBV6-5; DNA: TGTGCCAGCAGTGAACGGGGTCGTGAGGGCTACACCTTC; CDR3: CASSERGREGYTF
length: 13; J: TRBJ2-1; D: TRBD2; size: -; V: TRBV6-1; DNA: TGTGCCAGCAGGGTTGCGGGAGCTAATGAGCAGTTCTTC; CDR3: CASRVAGANEQFF
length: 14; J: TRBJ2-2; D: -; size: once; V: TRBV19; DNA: TGTGCCACTAAAACTCGGGTGAACACCGGGGAGCTGTTTTTT; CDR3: CATKTRVNTGELFF
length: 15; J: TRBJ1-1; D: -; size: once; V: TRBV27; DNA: TGTGCCAGCAGTATCACGCCCAGGCGGGGCACTGAAGCTTTCTTT; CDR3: CASSITPRRGTEAFF
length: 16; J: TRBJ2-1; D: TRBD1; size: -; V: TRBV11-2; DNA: TGTGCCAGCAGCTTATATGGGACAGGGCCCTACAATGAGCAGTTCTTC; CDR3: CASSLYGTGPYNEQFF
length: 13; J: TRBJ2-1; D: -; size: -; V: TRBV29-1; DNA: TGCAGCGTTGATTTAGCGGATTACAATGAGCAGTTCTTC; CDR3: CSVDLADYNEQFF
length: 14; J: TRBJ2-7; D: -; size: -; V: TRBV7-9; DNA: TGTGCCAGCAGCTTCCCCCTTCCGTCCTACGAGCAGTACTTC; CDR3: CASSFPLPSYEQYF
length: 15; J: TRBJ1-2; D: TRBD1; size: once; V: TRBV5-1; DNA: TGCGCCAGCAGCCTAGAGGACAGGTCAGGCTATGGCTACACCTTC; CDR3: CASSLEDRSGYGYTF
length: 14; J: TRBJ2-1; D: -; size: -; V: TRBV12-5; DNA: TGTGCTAGTGGACAAACTAGCCTCTGGGATGAGCAGTTCTTC; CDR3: CASGQTSLWDEQFF
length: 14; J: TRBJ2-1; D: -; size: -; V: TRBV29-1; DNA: TGCAGCGTTGACGAGGGAAACCCCTACAATGAGCAGTTCTTC; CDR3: CSVDEGNPYNEQFF
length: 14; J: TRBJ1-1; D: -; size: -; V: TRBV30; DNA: TGTGCCTGGAGCCGAGGACTCCTGAACACTGAAGCTTTCTTT; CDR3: CAWSRGLLNTEAFF
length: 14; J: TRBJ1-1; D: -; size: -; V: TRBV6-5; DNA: TGTGCCAGCAGTTACCAGGGATGGAGCGCTGAAGCTTTCTTT; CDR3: CASSYQGWSAEAFF
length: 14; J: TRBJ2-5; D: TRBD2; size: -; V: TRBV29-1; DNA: TGCAGCGTTGTCGGATCGGCGGGAGGAGAGACCCAGTACTTC; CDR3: CSVVGSAGGETQYF
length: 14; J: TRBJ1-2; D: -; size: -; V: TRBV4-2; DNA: TGTGCCAGCAGCCAAGGGGGCAGGAACTATGGCTACACCTTC; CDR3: CASSQGGRNYGYTF
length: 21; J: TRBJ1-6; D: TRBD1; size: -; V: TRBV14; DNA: TGTGCCAGCAGCGGAGTATTTTCCCGGACAGGGCCCAACCGCAATAATTCACCCCTCCACTTT; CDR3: CASSGVFSRTGPNRNNSPLHF
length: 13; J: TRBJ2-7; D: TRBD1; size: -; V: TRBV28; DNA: TGTGCCAGCAGTCCAGGACAGGAGTACGAGCAGTACTTC; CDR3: CASSPGQEYEQYF
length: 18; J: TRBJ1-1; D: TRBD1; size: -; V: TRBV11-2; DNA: TGTGCCAGCACCGCCAGATTAGGACAGGCTCATTCGAACACTGAAGCTTTCTTT; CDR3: CASTARLGQAHSNTEAFF
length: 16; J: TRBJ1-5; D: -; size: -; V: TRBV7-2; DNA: TGTGCCAGCAGCCCAGGGCAGGTAGGGGTTCATCAGCCCCAGCATTTT; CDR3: CASSPGQVGVHQPQHF
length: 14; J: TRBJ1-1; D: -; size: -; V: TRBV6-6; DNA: TGTGCCAGCAGGCCACAGGCCTTGAACACTGAAGCTTTCTTT; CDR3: CASRPQALNTEAFF
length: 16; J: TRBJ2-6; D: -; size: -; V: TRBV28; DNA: TGTGCCAGCAGTTTAGCGGGGGCTTCTGGGGCCAACGTCCTGACTTTC; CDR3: CASSLAGASGANVLTF
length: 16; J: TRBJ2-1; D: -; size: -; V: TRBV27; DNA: TGTGCCAGCAGTTTATCGTCGCCACCCCACACAACGGAGCAGTTCTTC; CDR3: CASSLSSPPHTTEQFF
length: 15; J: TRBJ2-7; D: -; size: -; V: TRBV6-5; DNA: TGTGCCAGCAGTTACAAGAGAGACAGCTCCTACGAGCAGTACTTC; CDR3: CASSYKRDSSYEQYF
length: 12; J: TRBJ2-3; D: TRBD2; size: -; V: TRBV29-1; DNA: TGCAGCGGGCGGGAGAGTGAAGATACGCAGTATTTT; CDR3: CSGRESEDTQYF
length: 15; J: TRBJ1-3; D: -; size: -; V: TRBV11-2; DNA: TGTGCCAGCAGCTTAGTCTGGCAGGATGGAAACACCATATATTTT; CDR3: CASSLVWQDGNTIYF
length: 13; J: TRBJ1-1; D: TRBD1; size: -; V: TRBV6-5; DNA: TGTGTCAGCTCCCCCCCAGGGGGGACTGAAGCTTTCTTT; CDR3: CVSSPPGGTEAFF
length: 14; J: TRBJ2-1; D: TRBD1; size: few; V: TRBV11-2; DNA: TGTGCCAGCGGGGACAGTACAATGTACAATGAGCAGTTCTTC; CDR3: CASGDSTMYNEQFF
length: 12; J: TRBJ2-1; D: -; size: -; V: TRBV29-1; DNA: TGCAGCGTTGAAGATCGGGACAATGAGCAGTTCTTC; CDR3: CSVEDRDNEQFF
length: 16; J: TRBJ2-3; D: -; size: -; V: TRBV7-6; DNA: TGTGCCAGCAGCTTAGCAGCGTTTACTAGCACAGATACGCAGTATTTT; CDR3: CASSLAAFTSTDTQYF
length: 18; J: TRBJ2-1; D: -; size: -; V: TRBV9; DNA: TGTGCCAGCAGCGTACCCAGAGACGGGTTCGATCCTTCCAATGAGCAGTTCTTC; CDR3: CASSVPRDGFDPSNEQFF
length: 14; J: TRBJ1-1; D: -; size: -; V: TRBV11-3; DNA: TGTGCCAGCAGCGCCACGGGAACTATCACTGAAGCTTTCTTT; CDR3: CASSATGTITEAFF